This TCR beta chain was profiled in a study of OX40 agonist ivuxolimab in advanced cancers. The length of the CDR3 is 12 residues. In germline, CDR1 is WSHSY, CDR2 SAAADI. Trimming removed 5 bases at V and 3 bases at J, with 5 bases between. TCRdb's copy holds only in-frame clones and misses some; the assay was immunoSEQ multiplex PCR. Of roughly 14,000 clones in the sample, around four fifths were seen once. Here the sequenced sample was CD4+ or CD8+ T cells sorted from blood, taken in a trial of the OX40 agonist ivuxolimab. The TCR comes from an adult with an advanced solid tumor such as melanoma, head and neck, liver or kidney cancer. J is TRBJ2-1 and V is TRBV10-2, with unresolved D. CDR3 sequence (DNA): TGCGCCAGCAGTAACAGCTACAATGAGCAGTTCTTC. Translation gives CASSNSYNEQFF.